This entry concerns a single TCR beta chain. This clonotype showed up many times. No antigen is known for it. Within one base of it there is no much larger clone, and no base qualities were kept. Libraries came from PCR. Sequencing was carried out with an Illumina HiSeq 2000. TCRdb took the public reads, trimmed them with fastp at Q25, ran MiXCR for clone calling and kept in-frame beta chains. Here each entry gathers all rows of one CDR3 protein and keeps the most common genes and DNA. The sample has about 10,000 distinct CDR3 sequences on record, roughly three fifths of them singletons. The top ten clones comprise 35% to 45% of the sample. This specimen belongs to a study of tumor-infiltrating lymphocytes in oesophageal squamous cell carcinoma listed by TCRdb under 2016. CDR1 is given as MNHNS and CDR2 as SASEGT, both from the germline V gene. Spanning cysteine to phenylalanine, the CDR3 consists of 13 amino acids. CDR3 DNA is the only sequence kept; it has 39 bases, read in frame from the first base. The germline ends are 12 bases apart after V is trimmed by 7 bases and J by 3 bases.

Sequences were obtained from esophageal tumor tissue. The chain joins TRBV6-1 to TRBJ1-1, with no confident D gene call. The sequence derives from a female donor with esophageal squamous cell carcinoma. CDR3 region: CASKRRVDTEAFF. The DNA is TGTGCCAGCAAACGGCGGGTGGACACTGAAGCTTTCTTT.